Listed here is a single T cell receptor beta chain. What it binds is unknown. This sample stems from a study of T cell responses to AZD1222 COVID-19 vaccine. Findings and limits, study-wide: Baseline testing showed seropositivity in only 6 or 7 AZD1222 recipients. The study sampled repertoires only after the peak T cell response. Targeting of unmutated variant regions was reportedly seen in nearly half of spike-specific TCRs. Spike-specific TCR breadth and depth grew following two AZD1222 doses.

The CDR3 has 13 amino acids. Germline CDR1 reads GTSNPN; CDR2 reads SVGIG (reference sequence). V was shortened by 0 bases and J by 2 bases, with 7 bases between the two germline ends. Clones were sequenced by immunoSEQ multiplex PCR, and TCRdb holds only the in-frame ones, with some missing. The table lists 120,000 or so clones, 88% of them singletons. Specimen: peripheral blood, collected on day 0 of MenACWY control vaccination. The chain couples TRBV30 to TRBJ1-2, with no clear D. This clonotype originated in an adult in good health. Here the CDR3 DNA reads TGTGCCTGGAGTGTAACCGGCAACTATGGCTACACCTTC. It encodes CAWSVTGNYGYTF.